The subject of this entry is one T cell receptor beta chain. The data are from a study of technical replicates of blood from a few donors. Unmatched junction bases numbered 6, after V lost 10 bases and J lost 4 bases. Germline CDR1 LNHDA, CDR2 SQIVND (reference sequence). The CDR3 length is 12 residues. The protocol was immunoSEQ multiplex PCR, while the TCRdb copy is restricted to in-frame clones and leaves out a portion. The sample has tens of thousands of clones; around 95% are singletons. This rearrangement joins TRBV19 to TRBJ1-2, with TRBD1 matching over 7 bases. Sequenced: T cells isolated from PBMCs. The receptor's source is a human donor in good health. CDR3 bases: TGTGCCACCACGACAGGGACCTATGGCTACACCTTC. Translated, it gives CATTTGTYGYTF.